Here is one TCR beta chain with its context. The data derive from a study of blood T cell repertoires in COVID-19. This CDR3 region has 12 residues. Per germline, CDR1 SQVTM and CDR2 ANQGSEA. Trimming took off 4 bases at V and 2 bases at J, with 8 bases between the two ends. Method: immunoSEQ multiplex PCR; TCRdb's copy keeps in-frame clones and lacks some. The sample contains 200,000 or so clones, 65% to 85% of which appear only once. In assigning cohorts, the study relied on participant-reported clinical history. What was sequenced was PBMCs or T cells enriched from blood (not recorded which). The source of this sequence is a man in his forties or fifties who had recovered from COVID-19. The rearrangement links TRBV29-1 to TRBJ1-2; unclear D gene. The CDR3 region has the DNA TGCAGCGTTGTAACGGGAAACTATGGCTACACCTTC. It is translated as CSVVTGNYGYTF.